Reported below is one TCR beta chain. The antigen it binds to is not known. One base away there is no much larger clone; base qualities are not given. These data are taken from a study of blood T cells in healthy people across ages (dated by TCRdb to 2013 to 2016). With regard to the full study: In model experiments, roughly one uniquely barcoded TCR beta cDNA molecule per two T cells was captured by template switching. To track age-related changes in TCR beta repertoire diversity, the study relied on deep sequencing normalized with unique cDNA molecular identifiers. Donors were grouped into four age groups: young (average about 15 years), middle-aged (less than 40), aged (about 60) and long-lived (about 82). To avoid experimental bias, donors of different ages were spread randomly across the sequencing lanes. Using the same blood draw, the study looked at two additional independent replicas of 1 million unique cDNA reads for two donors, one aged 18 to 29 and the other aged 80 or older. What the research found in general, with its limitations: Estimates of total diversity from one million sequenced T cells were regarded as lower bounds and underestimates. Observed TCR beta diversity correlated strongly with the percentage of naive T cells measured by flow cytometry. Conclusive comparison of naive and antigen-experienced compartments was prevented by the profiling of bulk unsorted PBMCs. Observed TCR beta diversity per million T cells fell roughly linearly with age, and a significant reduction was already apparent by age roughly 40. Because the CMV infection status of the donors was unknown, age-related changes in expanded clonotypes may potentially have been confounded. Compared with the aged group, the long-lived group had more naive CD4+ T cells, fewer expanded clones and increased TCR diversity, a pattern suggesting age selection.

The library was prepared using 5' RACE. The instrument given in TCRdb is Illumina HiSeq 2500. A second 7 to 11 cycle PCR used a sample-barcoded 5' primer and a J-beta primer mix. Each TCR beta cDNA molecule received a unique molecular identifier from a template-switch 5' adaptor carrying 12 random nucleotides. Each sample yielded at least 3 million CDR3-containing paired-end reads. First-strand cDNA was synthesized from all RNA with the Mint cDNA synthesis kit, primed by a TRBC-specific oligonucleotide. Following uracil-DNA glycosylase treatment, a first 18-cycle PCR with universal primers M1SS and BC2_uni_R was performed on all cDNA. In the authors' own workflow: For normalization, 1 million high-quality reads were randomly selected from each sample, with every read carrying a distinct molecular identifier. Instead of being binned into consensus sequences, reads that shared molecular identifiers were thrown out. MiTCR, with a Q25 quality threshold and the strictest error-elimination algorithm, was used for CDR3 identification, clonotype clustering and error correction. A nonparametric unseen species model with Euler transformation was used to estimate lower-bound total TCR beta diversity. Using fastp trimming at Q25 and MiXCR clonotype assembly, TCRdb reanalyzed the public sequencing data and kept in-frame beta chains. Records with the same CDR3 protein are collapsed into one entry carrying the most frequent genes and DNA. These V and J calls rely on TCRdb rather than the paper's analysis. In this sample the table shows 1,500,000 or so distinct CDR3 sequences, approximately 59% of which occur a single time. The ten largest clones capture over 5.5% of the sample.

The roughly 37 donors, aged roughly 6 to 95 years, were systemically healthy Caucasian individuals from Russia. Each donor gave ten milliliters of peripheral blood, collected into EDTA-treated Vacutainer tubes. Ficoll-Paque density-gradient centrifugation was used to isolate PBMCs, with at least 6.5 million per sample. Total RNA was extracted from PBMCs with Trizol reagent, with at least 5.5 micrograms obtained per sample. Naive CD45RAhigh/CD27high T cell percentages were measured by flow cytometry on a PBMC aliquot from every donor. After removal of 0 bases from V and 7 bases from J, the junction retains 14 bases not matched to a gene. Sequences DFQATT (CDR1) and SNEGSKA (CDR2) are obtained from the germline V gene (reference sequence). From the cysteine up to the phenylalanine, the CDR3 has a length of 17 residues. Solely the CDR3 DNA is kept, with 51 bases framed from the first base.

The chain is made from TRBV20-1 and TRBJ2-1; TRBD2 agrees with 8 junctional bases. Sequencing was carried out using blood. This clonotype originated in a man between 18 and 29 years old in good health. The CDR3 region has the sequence CSARDPARAGVKNEQFF. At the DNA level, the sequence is TGCAGTGCTAGAGATCCCGCCCGAGCGGGAGTCAAGAATGAGCAGTTCTTC.